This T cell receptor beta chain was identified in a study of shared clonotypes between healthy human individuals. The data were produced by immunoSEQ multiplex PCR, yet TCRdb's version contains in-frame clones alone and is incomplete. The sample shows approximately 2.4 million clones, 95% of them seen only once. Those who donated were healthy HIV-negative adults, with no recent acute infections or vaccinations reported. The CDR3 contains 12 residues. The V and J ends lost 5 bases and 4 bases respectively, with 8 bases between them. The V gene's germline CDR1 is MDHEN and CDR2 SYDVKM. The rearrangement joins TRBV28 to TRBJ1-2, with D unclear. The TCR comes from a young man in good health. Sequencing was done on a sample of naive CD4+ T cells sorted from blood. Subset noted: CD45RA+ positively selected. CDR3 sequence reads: CASSKSSYGYTF. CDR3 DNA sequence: TGTGCCAGCAGTAAGAGCTCCTATGGCTACACCTTC.